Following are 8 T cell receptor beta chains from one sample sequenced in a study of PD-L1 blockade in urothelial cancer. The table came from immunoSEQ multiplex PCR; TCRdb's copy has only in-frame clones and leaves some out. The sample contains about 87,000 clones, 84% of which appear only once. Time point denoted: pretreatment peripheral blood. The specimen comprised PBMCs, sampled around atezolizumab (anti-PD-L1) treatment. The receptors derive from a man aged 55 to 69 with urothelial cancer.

CDR3 nucleotide sequence: TGTGCCAGCAGTTACTCGACAGGGGGGGAGCCCTACGAGCAGTACTTC. Its protein is CASSYSTGGEPYEQYF. The chain uses TRBV6-5 and TRBJ2-7; TRBD1 agrees at 9 bases. The germline V gene encodes CDR1 MNHEY and CDR2 SVGAGI. V lost 0 bases, J lost 2 bases, and 5 bases stayed unmatched. CDR3 size: 16 residues.

The CDR3: CASSSGYGHQPQHF. The CDR3, as DNA: TGCGCCAGCAGCTCGGGGTACGGTCATCAGCCCCAGCATTTT. The chain recombines TRBV10-2 with TRBJ1-5, with D unresolved. Germline V gene sequence: CDR1 WSHSY, CDR2 SAAADI. The V and J ends lost 6 bases and 5 bases respectively, with 14 bases between them. CDR3 length equals 14 residues.

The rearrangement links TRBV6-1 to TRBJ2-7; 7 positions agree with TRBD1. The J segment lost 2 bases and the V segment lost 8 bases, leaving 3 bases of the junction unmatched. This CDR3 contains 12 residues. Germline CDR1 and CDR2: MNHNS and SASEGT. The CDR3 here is CASWTGPYEQYF. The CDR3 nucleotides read TGTGCCAGCTGGACAGGCCCCTACGAGCAGTACTTC.

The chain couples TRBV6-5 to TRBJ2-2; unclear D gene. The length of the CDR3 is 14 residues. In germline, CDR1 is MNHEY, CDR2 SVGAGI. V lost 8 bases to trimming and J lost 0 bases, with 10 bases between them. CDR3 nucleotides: TGTGCCAGCCAAGTTACGGCGAACACCGGGGAGCTGTTTTTT. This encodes CASQVTANTGELFF.

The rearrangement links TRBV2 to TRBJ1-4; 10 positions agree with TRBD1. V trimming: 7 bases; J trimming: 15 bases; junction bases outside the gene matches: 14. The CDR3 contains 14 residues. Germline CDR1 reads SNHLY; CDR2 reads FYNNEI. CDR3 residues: CASTRDRGSLGVFF. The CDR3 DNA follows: TGTGCCAGCACCCGGGACAGGGGAAGTCTGGGTGTGTTTTTT.

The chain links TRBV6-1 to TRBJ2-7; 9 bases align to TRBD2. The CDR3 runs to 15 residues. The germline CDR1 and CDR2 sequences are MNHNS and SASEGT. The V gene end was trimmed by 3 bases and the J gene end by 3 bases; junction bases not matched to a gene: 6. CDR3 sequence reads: CASSEATSGRYEQYF. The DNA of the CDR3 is TGTGCCAGCAGTGAGGCAACTAGCGGGCGCTACGAGCAGTACTTC.

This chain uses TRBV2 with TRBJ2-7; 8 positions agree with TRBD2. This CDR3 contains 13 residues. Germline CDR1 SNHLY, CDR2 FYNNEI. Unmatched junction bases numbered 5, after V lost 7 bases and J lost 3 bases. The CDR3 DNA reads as TGTGCCAGCACCAACCGGGGGGGCTACGAGCAGTACTTC. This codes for CASTNRGGYEQYF.

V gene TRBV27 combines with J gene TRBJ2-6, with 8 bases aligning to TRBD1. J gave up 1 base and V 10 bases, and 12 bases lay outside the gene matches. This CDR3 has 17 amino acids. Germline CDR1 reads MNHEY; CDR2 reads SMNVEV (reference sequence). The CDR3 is CATQTGQGTSGANVLTF. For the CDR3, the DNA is TGTGCCACCCAGACCGGACAGGGAACATCTGGGGCCAACGTCCTGACTTTC.